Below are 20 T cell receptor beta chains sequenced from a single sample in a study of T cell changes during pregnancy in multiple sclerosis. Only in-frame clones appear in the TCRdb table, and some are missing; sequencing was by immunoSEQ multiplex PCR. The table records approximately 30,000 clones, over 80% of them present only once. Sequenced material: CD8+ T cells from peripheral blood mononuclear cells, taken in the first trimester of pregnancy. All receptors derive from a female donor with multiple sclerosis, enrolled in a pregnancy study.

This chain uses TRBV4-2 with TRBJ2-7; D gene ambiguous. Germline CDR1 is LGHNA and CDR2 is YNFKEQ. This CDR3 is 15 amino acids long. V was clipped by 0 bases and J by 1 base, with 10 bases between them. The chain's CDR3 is CASSQEESSSYEQYF. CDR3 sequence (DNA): TGTGCCAGCAGCCAAGAAGAGAGTAGTTCCTACGAGCAGTACTTC.

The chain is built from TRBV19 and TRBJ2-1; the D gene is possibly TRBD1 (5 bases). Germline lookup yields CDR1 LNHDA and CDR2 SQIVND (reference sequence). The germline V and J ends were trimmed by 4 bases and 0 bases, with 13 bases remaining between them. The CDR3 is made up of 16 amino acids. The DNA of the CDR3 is TGTGCCAGTAGTAGCGACAGTTCTCTCTCCTACAATGAGCAGTTCTTC. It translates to CASSSDSSLSYNEQFF.

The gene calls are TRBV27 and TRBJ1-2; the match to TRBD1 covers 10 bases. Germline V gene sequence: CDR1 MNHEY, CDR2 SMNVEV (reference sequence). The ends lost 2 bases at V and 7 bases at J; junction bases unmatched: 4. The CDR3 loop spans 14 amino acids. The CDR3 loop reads CASSLDRGLFGYTF. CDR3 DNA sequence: TGTGCCAGCAGTTTAGACAGGGGGCTTTTTGGCTACACCTTC.

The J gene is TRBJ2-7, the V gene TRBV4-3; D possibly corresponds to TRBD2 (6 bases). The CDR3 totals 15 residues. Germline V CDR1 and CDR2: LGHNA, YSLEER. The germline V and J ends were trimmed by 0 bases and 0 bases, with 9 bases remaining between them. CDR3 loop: CASSQDPGSSYEQYF. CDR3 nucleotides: TGCGCCAGCAGCCAAGATCCCGGGAGCTCCTACGAGCAGTACTTC.

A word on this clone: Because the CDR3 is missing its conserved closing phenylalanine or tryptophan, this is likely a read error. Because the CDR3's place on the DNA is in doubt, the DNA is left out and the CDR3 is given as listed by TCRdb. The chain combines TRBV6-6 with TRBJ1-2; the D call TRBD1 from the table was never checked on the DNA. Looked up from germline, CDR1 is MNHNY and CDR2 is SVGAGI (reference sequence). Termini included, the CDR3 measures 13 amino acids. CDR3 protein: CASSYPGQTNSLV.

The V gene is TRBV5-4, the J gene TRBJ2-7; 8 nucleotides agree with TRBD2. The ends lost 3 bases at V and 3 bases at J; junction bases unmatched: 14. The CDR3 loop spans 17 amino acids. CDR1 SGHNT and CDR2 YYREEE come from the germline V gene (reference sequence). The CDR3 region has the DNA TGTGCCAGCAGCTCACTCAGTAGCGGGGATATCTACTACGAGCAGTACTTC. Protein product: CASSSLSSGDIYYEQYF.

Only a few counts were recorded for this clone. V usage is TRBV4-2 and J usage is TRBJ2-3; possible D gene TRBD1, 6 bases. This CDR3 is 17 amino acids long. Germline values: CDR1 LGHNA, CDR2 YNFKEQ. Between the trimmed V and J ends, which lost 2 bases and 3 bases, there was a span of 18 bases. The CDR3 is CASSQQAGGGGTDTQYF. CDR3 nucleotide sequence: TGTGCCAGCAGCCAACAGGCGGGTGGGGGCGGAACAGATACGCAGTATTTT.

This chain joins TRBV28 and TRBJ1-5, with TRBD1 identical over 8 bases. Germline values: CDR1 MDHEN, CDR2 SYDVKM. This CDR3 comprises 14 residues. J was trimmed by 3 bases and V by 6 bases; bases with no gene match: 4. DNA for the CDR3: TGTGCCAGCAGGACGGGACAGGTCAATCAGCCCCAGCATTTT. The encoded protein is CASRTGQVNQPQHF. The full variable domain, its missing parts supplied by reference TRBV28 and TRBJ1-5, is DVKVTQSSRYLVKRTGEKVFLECVQDMDHENMFWYRQDPGLGLRLIYFSYDVKMKEKGDIPEGYSVSREKKERFSLILESASTNQTSMYLCASRTGQVNQPQHFGDGTRLSIL.

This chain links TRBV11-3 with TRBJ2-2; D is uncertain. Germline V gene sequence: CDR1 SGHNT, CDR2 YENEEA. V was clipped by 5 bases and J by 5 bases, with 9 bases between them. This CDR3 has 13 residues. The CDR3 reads CASSPGVTGELFF. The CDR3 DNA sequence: TGTGCCAGCAGCCCCGGAGTTACCGGGGAGCTGTTTTTT.

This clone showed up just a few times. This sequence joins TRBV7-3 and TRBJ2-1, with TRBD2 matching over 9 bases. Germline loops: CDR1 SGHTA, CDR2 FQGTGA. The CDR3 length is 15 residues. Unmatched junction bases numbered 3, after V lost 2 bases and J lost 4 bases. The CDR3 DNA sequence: TGTGCCAGCAGCTTATGGACTAGCGCATACAATGAGCAGTTCTTC. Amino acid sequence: CASSLWTSAYNEQFF.

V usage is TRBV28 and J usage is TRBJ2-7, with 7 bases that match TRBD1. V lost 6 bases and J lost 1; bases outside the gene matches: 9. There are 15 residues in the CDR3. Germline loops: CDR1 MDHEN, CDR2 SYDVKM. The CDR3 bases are TGTGCCAGCAGCGCAGACAGGGAACCATCCTACGAGCAGTACTTC. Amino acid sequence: CASSADREPSYEQYF.

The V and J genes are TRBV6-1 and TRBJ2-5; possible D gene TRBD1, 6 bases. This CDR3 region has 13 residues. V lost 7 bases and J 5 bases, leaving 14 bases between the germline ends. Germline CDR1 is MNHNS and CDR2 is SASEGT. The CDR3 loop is CASTLQGRETQYF. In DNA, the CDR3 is TGTGCCAGCACCCTACAGGGTCGGGAGACCCAGTACTTC.

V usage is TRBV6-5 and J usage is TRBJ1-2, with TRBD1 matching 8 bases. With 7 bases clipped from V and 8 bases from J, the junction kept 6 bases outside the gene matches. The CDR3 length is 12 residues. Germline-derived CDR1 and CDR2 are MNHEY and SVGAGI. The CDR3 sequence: CASTRDRWGYTF. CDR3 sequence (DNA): TGTGCCAGCACCAGGGACAGGTGGGGCTACACCTTC.

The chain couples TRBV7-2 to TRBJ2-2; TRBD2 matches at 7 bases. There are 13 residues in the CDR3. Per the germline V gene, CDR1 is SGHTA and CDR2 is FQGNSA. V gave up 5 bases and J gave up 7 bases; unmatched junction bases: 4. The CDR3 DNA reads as TGTGCCAGCAGCCCCGGACTAGACGGGGAGCTGTTTTTT. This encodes CASSPGLDGELFF.

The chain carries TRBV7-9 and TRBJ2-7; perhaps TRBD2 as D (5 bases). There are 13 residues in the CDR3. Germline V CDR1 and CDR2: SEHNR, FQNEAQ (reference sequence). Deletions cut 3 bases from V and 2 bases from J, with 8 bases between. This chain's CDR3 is CASSFGETYEQYF. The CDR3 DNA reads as TGTGCCAGCAGCTTTGGGGAGACCTACGAGCAGTACTTC.

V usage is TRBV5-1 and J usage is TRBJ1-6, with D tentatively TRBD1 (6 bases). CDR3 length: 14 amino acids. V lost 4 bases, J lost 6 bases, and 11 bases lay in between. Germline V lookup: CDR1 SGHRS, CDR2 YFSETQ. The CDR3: CASSLDSLNSPLHF. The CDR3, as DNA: TGCGCCAGCAGCCTGGACAGCCTTAATTCACCCCTCCACTTT.

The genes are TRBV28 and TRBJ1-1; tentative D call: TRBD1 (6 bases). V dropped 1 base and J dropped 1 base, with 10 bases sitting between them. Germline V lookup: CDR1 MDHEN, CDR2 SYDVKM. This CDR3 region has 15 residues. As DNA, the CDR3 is TGTGCCAGCAGTTTATTGCCAGGGGAGAACACTGAAGCTTTCTTT. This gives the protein CASSLLPGENTEAFF. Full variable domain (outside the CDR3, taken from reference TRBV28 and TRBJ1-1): DVKVTQSSRYLVKRTGEKVFLECVQDMDHENMFWYRQDPGLGLRLIYFSYDVKMKEKGDIPEGYSVSREKKERFSLILESASTNQTSMYLCASSLLPGENTEAFFGQGTRLTVV.

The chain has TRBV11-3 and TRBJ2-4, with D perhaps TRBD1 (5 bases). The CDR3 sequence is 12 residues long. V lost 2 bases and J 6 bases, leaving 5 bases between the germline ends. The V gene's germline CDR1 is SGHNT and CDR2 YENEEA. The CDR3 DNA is TGTGCCAGCAGCTTAAGGGGAAACATTCAGTACTTC. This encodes CASSLRGNIQYF.

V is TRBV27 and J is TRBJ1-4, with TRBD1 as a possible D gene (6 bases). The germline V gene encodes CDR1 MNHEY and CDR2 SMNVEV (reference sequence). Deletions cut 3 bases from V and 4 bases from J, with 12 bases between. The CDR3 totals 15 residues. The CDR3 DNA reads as TGTGCCAGCAGTTTCTCGGCAGGGGATAATGAAAAACTGTTTTTT. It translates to CASSFSAGDNEKLFF.

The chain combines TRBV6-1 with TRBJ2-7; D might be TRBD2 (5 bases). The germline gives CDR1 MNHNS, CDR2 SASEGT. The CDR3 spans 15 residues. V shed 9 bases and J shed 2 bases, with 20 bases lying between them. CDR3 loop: CASSTEDSATYEQYF. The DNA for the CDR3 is TGTGCCAGTTCGACGGAGGATTCGGCTACCTACGAGCAGTACTTC.